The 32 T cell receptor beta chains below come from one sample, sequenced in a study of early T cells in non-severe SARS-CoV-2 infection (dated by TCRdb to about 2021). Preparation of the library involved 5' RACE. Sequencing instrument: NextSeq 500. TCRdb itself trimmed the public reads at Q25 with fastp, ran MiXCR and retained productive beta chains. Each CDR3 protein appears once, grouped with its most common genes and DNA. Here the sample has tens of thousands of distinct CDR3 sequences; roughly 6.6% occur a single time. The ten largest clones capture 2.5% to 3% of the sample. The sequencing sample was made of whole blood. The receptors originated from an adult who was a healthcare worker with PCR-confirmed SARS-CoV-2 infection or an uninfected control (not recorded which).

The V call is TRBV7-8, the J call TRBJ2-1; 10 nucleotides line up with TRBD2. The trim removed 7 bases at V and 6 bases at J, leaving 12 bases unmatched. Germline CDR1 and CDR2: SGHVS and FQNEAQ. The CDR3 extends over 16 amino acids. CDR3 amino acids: CASTSGPGLASNEQFF. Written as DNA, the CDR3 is TGTGCCAGCACTTCTGGACCGGGACTAGCGAGCAATGAGCAGTTCTTC. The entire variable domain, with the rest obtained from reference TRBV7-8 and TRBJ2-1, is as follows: GAGVSQSPRYKVAKRGQDVALRCDPISGHVSLFWYQQALGQGPEFLTYFQNEAQLDKSGLPSDRFFAERPEGSVSTLKIQRTQQEDSAVYLCASTSGPGLASNEQFFGPGTRLTVL.

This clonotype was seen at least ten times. This CDR3 is CASSFTVWNTEAFF. The CDR3 DNA reads TGTGCCAGCAGTTTCACGGTCTGGAACACTGAAGCTTTCTTT. V gene TRBV28 combines with J gene TRBJ1-1; D gene uncertain. From germline, CDR1 is MDHEN and CDR2 SYDVKM. CDR3 length: 14 residues. Trimming shortened V by 3 bases and J by 1 base, and 9 bases separated the two germline ends.

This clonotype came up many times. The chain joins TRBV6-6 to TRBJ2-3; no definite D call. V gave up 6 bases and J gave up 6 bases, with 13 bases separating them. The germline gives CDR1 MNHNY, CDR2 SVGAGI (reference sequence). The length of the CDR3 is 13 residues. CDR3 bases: TGTGCCAGCAGAACCTCAATCGGGGATACGCAGTATTTT. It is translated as CASRTSIGDTQYF.

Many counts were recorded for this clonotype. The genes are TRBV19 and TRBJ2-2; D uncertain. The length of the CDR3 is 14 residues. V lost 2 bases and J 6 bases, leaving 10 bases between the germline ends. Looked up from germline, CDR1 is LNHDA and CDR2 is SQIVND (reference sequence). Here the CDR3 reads CASSIQAYAGELFF. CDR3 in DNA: TGTGCCAGTAGTATACAGGCGTACGCCGGGGAGCTGTTTTTT.

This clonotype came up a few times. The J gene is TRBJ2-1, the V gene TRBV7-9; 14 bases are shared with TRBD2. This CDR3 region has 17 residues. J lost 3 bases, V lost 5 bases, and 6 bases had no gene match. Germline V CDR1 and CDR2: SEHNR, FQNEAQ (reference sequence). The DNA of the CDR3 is TGTGCCAGCAGCCGTAGGACTAGCGGGAGGCTCTACAATGAGCAGTTCTTC. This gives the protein CASSRRTSGRLYNEQFF. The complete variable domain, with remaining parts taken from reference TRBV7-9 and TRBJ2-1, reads DTGVSQNPRHKITKRGQNVTFRCDPISEHNRLYWYRQTLGQGPEFLTYFQNEAQLEKSRLLSDRFSAERPKGSFSTLEIQRTEQGDSAMYLCASSRRTSGRLYNEQFFGPGTRLTVL.

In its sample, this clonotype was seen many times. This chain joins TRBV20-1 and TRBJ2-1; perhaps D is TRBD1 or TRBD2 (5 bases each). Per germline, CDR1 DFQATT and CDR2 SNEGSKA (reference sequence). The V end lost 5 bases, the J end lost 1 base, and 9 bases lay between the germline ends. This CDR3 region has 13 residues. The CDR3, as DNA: TGCAGTGCTCCCGGGACGTCCTACAATGAGCAGTTCTTC. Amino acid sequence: CSAPGTSYNEQFF.

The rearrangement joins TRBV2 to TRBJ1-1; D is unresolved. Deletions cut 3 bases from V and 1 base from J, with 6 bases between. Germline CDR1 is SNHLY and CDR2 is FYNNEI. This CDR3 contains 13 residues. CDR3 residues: CASSELENTEAFF. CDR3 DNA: TGTGCCAGCAGTGAGTTGGAGAACACTGAAGCTTTCTTT.

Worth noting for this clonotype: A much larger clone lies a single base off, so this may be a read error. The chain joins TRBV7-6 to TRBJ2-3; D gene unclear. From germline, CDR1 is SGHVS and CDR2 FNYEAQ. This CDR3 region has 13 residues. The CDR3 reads CTSSLEVSDTQYF. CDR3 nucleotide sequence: TGTACCAGCAGCTTAGAAGTCTCCGATACGCAGTATTTT.

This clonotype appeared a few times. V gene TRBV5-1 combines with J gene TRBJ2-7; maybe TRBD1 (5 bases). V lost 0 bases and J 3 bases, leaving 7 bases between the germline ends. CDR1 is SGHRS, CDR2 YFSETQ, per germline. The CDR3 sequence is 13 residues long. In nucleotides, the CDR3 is TGCGCCAGCAGCTTGGGACAGTACTACGAGCAGTACTTC. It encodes CASSLGQYYEQYF.

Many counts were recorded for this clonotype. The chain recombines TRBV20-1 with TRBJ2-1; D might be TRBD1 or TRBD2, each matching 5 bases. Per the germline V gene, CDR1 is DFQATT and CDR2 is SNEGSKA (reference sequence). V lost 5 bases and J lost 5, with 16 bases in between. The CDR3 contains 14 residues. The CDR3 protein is CSAGGSTSNNEQFF. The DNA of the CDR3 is TGCAGTGCTGGGGGTTCTACCTCTAACAATGAGCAGTTCTTC.

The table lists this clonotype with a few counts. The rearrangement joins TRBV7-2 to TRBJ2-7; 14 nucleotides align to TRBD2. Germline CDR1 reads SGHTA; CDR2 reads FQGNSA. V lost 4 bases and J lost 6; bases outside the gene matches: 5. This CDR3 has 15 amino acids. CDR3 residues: CASSSPGLAGGEQYF. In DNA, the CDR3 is TGTGCCAGCAGCTCCCCAGGACTAGCGGGAGGCGAGCAGTACTTC.

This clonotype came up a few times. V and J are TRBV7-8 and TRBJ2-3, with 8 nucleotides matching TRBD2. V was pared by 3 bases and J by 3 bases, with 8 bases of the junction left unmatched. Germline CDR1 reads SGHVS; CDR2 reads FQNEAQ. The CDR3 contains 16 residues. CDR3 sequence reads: CASSFSVASGTDTQYF. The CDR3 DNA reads TGTGCCAGCAGCTTCTCGGTCGCTAGCGGGACAGATACGCAGTATTTT.

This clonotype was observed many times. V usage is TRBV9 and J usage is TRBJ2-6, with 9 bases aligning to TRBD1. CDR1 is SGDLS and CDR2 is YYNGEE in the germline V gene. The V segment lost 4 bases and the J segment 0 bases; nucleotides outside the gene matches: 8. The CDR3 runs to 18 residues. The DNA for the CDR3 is TGTGCCAGCAGCCCACTGGACAGGGGAGGCTCTGGGGCCAACGTCCTGACTTTC. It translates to CASSPLDRGGSGANVLTF.

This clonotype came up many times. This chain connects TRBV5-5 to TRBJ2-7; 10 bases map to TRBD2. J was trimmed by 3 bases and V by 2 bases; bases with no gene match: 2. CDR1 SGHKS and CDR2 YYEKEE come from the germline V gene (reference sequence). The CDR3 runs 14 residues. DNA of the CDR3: TGTGCCAGCAGCTTTGGACTAGCGGTCTACGAGCAGTACTTC. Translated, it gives CASSFGLAVYEQYF.

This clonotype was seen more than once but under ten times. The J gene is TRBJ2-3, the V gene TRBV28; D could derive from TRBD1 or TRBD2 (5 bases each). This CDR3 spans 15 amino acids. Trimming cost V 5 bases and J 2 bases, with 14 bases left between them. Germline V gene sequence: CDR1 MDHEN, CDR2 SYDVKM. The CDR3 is CASSRDLHPTDTQYF. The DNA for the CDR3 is TGTGCCAGCAGTCGGGACCTACATCCCACAGATACGCAGTATTTT.

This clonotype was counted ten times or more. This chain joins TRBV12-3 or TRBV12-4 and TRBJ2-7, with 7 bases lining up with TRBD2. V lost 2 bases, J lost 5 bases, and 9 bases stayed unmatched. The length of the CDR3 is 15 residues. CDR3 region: CASSLMSGGSHEQYF. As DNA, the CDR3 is TGTGCCAGCAGTTTAATGTCGGGAGGTTCCCACGAGCAGTACTTC.

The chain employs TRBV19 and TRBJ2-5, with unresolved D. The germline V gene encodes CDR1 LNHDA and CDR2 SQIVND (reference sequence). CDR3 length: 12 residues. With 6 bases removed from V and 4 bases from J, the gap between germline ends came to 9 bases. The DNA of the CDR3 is TGTGCCAGTAGCCCAGCAGGAGAGACCCAGTACTTC. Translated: CASSPAGETQYF.

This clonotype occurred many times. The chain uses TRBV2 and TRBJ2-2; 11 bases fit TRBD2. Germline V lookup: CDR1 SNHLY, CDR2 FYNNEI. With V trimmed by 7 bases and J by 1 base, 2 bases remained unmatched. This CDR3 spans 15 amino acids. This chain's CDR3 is CASTGTSGNTGELFF. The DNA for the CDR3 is TGTGCCAGCACCGGGACTAGCGGGAACACCGGGGAGCTGTTTTTT.

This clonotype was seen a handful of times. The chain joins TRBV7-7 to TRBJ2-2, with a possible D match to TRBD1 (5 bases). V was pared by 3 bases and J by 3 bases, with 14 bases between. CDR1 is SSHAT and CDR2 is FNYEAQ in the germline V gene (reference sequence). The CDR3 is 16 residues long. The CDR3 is CASSFGPGQDTGELFF. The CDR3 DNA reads TGTGCCAGCAGCTTCGGACCAGGGCAGGACACCGGGGAGCTGTTTTTT.

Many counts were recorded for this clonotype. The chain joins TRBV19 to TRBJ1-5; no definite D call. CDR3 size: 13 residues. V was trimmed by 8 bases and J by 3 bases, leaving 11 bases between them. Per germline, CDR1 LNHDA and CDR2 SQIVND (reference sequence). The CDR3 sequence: CASEGQDNQPQHF. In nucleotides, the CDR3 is TGTGCCAGTGAAGGGCAGGACAATCAGCCCCAGCATTTT.

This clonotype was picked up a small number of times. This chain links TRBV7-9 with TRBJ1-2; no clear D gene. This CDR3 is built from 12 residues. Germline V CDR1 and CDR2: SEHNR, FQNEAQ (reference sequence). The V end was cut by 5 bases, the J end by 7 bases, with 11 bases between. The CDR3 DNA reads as TGTGCCAGCAGCACCAACAATGGTGGCTACACCTTC. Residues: CASSTNNGGYTF.

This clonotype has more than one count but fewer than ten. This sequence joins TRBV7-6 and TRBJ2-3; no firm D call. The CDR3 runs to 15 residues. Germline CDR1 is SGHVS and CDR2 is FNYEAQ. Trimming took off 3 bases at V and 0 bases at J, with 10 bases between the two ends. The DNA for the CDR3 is TGTGCCAGCAGCTTGAGCTCCCGTAGCACAGATACGCAGTATTTT. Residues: CASSLSSRSTDTQYF.

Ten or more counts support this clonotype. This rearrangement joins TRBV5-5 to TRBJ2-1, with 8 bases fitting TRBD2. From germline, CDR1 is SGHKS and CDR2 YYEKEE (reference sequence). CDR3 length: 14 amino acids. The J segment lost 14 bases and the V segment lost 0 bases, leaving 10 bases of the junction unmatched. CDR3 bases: TGTGCCAGCAGCTTGGCCGCAAGCGGGAGCGGGGAGTTCTTC. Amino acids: CASSLAASGSGEFF. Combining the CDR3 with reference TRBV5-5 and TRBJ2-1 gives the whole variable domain DAGVTQSPTHLIKTRGQQVTLRCSPISGHKSVSWYQQVLGQGPQFIFQYYEKEERGRGNFPDRFSARQFPNYSSELNVNALLLGDSALYLCASSLAASGSGEFFGPGTRLTVL.

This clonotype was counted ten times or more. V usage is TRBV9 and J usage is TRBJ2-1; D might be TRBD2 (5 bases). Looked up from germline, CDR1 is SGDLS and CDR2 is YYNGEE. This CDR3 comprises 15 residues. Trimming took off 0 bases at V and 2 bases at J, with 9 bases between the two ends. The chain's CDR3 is CASSVEGSAYNEQFF. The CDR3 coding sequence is TGTGCCAGCAGCGTAGAAGGTAGCGCCTACAATGAGCAGTTCTTC.

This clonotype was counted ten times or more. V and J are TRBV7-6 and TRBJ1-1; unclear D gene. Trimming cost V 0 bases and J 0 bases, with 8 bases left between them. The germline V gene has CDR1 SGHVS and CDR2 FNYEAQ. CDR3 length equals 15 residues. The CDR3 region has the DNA TGTGCCAGCAGCTTAGCCCCAGCGGTGAACACTGAAGCTTTCTTT. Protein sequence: CASSLAPAVNTEAFF.

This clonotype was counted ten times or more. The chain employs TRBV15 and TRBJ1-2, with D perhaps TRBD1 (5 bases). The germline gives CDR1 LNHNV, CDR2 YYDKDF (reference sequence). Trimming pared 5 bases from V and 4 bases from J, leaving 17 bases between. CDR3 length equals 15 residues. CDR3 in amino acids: CATSALVGGVYGYTF. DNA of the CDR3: TGTGCCACCAGCGCCCTAGTCGGAGGGGTCTATGGCTACACCTTC.

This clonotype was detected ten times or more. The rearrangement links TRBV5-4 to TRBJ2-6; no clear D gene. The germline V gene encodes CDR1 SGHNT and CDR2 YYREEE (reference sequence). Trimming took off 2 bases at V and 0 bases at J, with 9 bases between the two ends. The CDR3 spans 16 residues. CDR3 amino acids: CASSFYGYSGANVLTF. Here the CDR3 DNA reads TGTGCCAGCAGCTTTTACGGATACTCTGGGGCCAACGTCCTGACTTTC.

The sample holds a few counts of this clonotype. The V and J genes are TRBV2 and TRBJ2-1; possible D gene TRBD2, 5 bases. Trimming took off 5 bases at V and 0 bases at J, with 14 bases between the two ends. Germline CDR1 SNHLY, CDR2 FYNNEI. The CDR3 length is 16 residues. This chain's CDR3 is CASSLEAGNSYNEQFF. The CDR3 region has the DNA TGTGCCAGCAGTCTGGAGGCGGGTAACTCCTACAATGAGCAGTTCTTC.

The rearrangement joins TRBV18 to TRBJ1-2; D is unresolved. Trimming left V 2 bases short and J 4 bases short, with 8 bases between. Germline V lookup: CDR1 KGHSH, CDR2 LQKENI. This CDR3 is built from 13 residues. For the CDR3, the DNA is TGTGCCAGCTCACCAACGGGGTCCTATGGCTACACCTTC. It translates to CASSPTGSYGYTF.

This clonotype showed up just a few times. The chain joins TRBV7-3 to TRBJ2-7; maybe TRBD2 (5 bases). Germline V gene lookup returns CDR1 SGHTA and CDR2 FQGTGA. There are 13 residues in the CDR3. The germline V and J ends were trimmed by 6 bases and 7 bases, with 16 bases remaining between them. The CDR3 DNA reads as TGTGCCAGCAGTTCGGCCAGCCGGGGAGAGCAGTACTTC. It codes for CASSSASRGEQYF.

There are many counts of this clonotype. This chain's CDR3 is CASSLARGFEAFF. The CDR3 DNA reads as TGTGCCAGCAGCTTAGCCAGGGGCTTTGAAGCTTTCTTT. J is TRBJ1-1 and V is TRBV11-2; D is possibly TRBD1 (6 bases). Germline-derived CDR1 and CDR2 are SGHAT and FQNNGV. V was clipped by 1 base and J by 7 bases, with 10 bases between them. The CDR3 totals 13 residues.

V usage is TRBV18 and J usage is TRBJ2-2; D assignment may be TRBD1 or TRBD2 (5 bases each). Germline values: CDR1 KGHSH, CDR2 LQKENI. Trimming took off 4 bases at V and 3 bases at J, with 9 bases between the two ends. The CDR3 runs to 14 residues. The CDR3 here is CASSLGPDTGELFF. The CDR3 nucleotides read TGTGCCAGCTCACTGGGACCTGACACCGGGGAGCTGTTTTTT.